Here is one T cell receptor beta chain with its context. Its antigen is not known. Germline V CDR1 and CDR2: SNHLY, FYNNEI. The CDR3 loop spans 13 amino acids. V was pared by 10 bases and J by 3 bases, with 15 bases between. The record originates from a study of blood T cells in healthy people across ages. Points from the study as a whole: A greater number of naive CD4+ cells and higher diversity distinguished long-lived donors from aged donors.

A second PCR, run for about 7 to 11 cycles, used a sample-barcoded 5' primer plus a J-beta primer mix. Sequencing recovered at least 2.5 million CDR3-containing paired-end reads from each sample. TCRdb itself ran the 5' RACE reads through MiXCR, one entry per CDR3 protein. The table records about 1,400,000 distinct CDR3 sequences, roughly 59% of them present only once. The source material was blood. This receptor was taken from a man aged 18 to 30 in good health. The chain couples TRBV2 to TRBJ1-1; D possibly corresponds to TRBD1 (5 bases). CDR3 sequence: CATEGLGDTEAFF. The DNA for the CDR3 is TGTGCCACTGAGGGTTTGGGGGACACTGAAGCTTTCTTT.